What follows is one TCR beta chain and its context. The antigen is unknown. This entry is derived from a study of cytomegalovirus exposure and HLA in healthy donors. Notes on the study in general: Most CMV-associated TCR beta chains were later found to appear HLA-restricted. Later analysis identified several of the most significant clusters that appeared linked to common viral pathogens.

PCR was performed using 60 Vbeta and 13 Jbeta primers. Clones were read by immunoSEQ multiplex PCR, and TCRdb kept only the in-frame ones, dropping some. The sample lists over 200,000 clones, around 89% occurring once. J lost 4 bases, V lost 0 bases, and 12 bases had no gene match. In germline, CDR1 is SGHNT, CDR2 YYREEE (reference sequence). The CDR3 length is 18 residues. The TCR comes from a woman aged 18 to 35 in good health and CMV-seronegative. The gene calls are TRBV5-4 and TRBJ2-2; TRBD2 matches 7 bases. Input material: PBMCs. CDR3 in DNA: TGTGCCAGCAGCTTGGAAGTCTCGCGGGGGATAATCACCGGGGAGCTGTTTTTT. As protein: CASSLEVSRGIITGELFF. Based on the CDR3 plus reference TRBV5-4 and TRBJ2-2, the full variable domain is ETGVTQSPTHLIKTRGQQVTLRCSSQSGHNTVSWYQQALGQGPQFIFQYYREEENGRGNFPPRFSGLQFPNYSSELNVNALELDDSALYLCASSLEVSRGIITGELFFGEGSRLTVL.